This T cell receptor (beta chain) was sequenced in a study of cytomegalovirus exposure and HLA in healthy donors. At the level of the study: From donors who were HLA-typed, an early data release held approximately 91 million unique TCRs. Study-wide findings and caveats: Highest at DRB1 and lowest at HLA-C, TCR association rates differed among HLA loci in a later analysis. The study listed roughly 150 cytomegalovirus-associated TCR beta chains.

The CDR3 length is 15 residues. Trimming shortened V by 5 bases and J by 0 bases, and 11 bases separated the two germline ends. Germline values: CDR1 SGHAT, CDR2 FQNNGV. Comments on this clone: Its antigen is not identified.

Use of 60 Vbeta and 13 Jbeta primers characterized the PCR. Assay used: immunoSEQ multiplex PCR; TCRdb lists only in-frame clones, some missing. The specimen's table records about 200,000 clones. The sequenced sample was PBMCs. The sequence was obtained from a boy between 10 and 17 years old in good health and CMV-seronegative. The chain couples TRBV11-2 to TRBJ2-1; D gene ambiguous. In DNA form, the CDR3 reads TGTGCCAGCAGCCCGAGCTGGTACTCCTACAATGAGCAGTTCTTC. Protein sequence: CASSPSWYSYNEQFF. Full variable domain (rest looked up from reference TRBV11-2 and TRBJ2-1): EAGVAQSPRYKIIEKRQSVAFWCNPISGHATLYWYQQILGQGPKLLIQFQNNGVVDDSQLPKDRFSAERLKGVDSTLKIQPAKLEDSAVYLCASSPSWYSYNEQFFGPGTRLTVL.